One and the same sample provided the 23 T cell receptor beta chains below, sequenced in a study of cytomegalovirus exposure and HLA in healthy donors. Primers included in the PCR were 60 Vbeta and 13 Jbeta primers. Produced via immunoSEQ multiplex PCR; TCRdb's table is partial and in-frame only. The repertoire consists of over 120,000 clones, with approximately 78% occurring once and the leading ten covering 2% to 3%. The sample comprised PBMCs. These receptor sequences come from a woman under 30 in good health and CMV-seropositive.

The count of this clone is one. The J gene is TRBJ2-1, the V gene TRBV19; 9 bases align to TRBD2. V shed 3 bases and J 6 bases; nucleotides not matched to a gene: 6. The CDR3 covers 15 residues. Per the germline V gene, CDR1 is LNHDA and CDR2 is SQIVND (reference sequence). This CDR3 reads CASSMVAGVGNEQFF. CDR3 bases: TGTGCCAGTAGTATGGTAGCGGGGGTCGGCAATGAGCAGTTCTTC.

The chain carries TRBV7-9 and TRBJ2-2; D might be TRBD1 (6 bases). Germline CDR1 and CDR2: SEHNR and FQNEAQ (reference sequence). The CDR3 covers 12 residues. Trimming took 5 bases from V and 6 from J, leaving 7 bases between them. CDR3 sequence reads: CASSAGAGELFF. Here the CDR3 DNA reads TGTGCCAGCAGCGCAGGGGCCGGGGAGCTGTTTTTT.

The gene calls are TRBV6-1 and TRBJ1-2; D is perhaps TRBD1 (5 bases). V was cut by 8 bases and J by 0 bases, with 16 bases left in between. The CDR3 contains 15 residues. Germline V gives CDR1 MNHNS, CDR2 SASEGT. CDR3 bases: TGTGCCAGCCTCCCCAAGGGGCAGGCTAACTATGGCTACACCTTC. This codes for CASLPKGQANYGYTF.

The rearrangement uses TRBV19 and TRBJ1-1; 12 positions agree with TRBD1. V lost 6 bases, J lost 5 bases, and 7 bases stayed unmatched. This CDR3 has 15 residues. Germline loops: CDR1 LNHDA, CDR2 SQIVND (reference sequence). In DNA form, the CDR3 reads TGTGCCAGTAGACCACGGGGACAGGGGGCAACTGAAGCTTTCTTT. Protein sequence: CASRPRGQGATEAFF.

This clone was detected only once. A read error may produce the germline difference seen at one junction end. The chain joins TRBV7-9 to TRBJ2-1, with 10 bases lining up with TRBD2. The CDR3 runs 18 residues. Germline V gene sequence: CDR1 SEHNR, CDR2 FQNEAQ (reference sequence). This CDR3 reads CSSSLARNSGGPHNEQFF. CDR3 coding DNA: TGTTCCAGCAGCTTAGCGCGAAATAGCGGGGGGCCCCACAATGAGCAGTTCTTC.

The chain is built from TRBV5-1 and TRBJ1-2, with a weak D call TRBD1 (6 bases). CDR1 and CDR2 (germline): SGHRS, YFSETQ. V lost 3 bases to trimming and J lost 4 bases, with 13 bases between them. This CDR3 comprises 14 residues. The CDR3 nucleotides read TGCGCCAGCAGCTACCTACAGGGTGGCTATGGCTACACCTTC. Its translation: CASSYLQGGYGYTF.

The table lists this clone with a count of one. This chain links TRBV27 with TRBJ1-5; 9 nucleotides align to TRBD1. The length of the CDR3 is 15 residues. The trim removed 4 bases at V and 5 bases at J, leaving 6 bases unmatched. CDR1 and CDR2 (germline): MNHEY, SMNVEV (reference sequence). The CDR3 reads CASSSTGGTYQPQHF. CDR3 DNA sequence: TGTGCCAGCAGTTCGACAGGGGGGACGTATCAGCCCCAGCATTTT.

This rearrangement joins TRBV7-8 to TRBJ2-7, with a possible D match to TRBD1 (5 bases). In germline, CDR1 is SGHVS, CDR2 FQNEAQ. The CDR3 contains 14 residues. The V end lost 5 bases, the J end lost 4 bases, and 15 bases lay between the germline ends. For the CDR3, the DNA is TGTGCCAGCAGCACCCGGACATCGGAGTACGAGCAGTACTTC. It specifies CASSTRTSEYEQYF.

The genes are TRBV7-6 and TRBJ2-3, with a possible D match to TRBD2 (5 bases). CDR3 length: 16 residues. The germline V gene has CDR1 SGHVS and CDR2 FNYEAQ. With 4 bases removed from V and 0 bases from J, the gap between germline ends came to 14 bases. This chain's CDR3 is CASSSVVLASTDTQYF. The CDR3 DNA reads TGTGCCAGCAGCTCAGTGGTCCTAGCTAGCACAGATACGCAGTATTTT.

This clone has just a few counts. The V call is TRBV7-2, the J call TRBJ1-6, with D perhaps matching TRBD1 (6 bases). The germline V and J ends were trimmed by 5 bases and 8 bases, with 13 bases remaining between them. CDR3 size: 14 residues. CDR1 and CDR2 (germline): SGHTA, FQGNSA. The CDR3 bases are TGTGCCAGCAGCGGAAACAGGGCCGATTCACCCCTCCACTTT. Its translation is CASSGNRADSPLHF.

The chain uses TRBV28 and TRBJ2-5, with D maybe TRBD2 (7 bases). CDR1 is MDHEN and CDR2 is SYDVKM in the germline V gene. Between the trimmed V and J ends, which lost 6 bases and 4 bases, there was a span of 12 bases. This CDR3 is built from 13 residues. The CDR3 nucleotides are TGTGCCAGCAGCCGAGGGGGGGTAGAGACCCAGTACTTC. It encodes CASSRGGVETQYF.

The chain combines TRBV28 with TRBJ1-6; 9 nucleotides align to TRBD1. The germline CDR1 and CDR2 sequences are MDHEN and SYDVKM. This CDR3 spans 15 amino acids. V lost 6 bases, J lost 6 bases, and 6 bases stayed unmatched. In DNA form, the CDR3 reads TGTGCCAGCAGCTATCTACAGGGGGCTAATTCACCCCTCCACTTT. It encodes CASSYLQGANSPLHF.

The rearrangement links TRBV9 to TRBJ1-1, with TRBD1 identical over 7 bases. There are 13 residues in the CDR3. The V and J ends lost 0 bases and 7 bases, in that order; junction bases with no gene match: 3. Germline loops: CDR1 SGDLS, CDR2 YYNGEE. The CDR3 region is CASSVAWTGEAFF. CDR3 bases: TGTGCCAGCAGCGTAGCTTGGACAGGTGAAGCTTTCTTT. Complete variable domain (other parts from reference TRBV9 and TRBJ1-1): DSGVTQTPKHLITATGQRVTLRCSPRSGDLSVYWYQQSLDQGLQFLIQYYNGEERAKGNILERFSAQQFPDLHSELNLSSLELGDSALYFCASSVAWTGEAFFGQGTRLTVV.

The gene calls are TRBV28 and TRBJ1-6; 8 positions match TRBD1. V gave up 2 bases and J gave up 10 bases; unmatched junction bases: 4. The germline V gene encodes CDR1 MDHEN and CDR2 SYDVKM. The length of the CDR3 is 14 residues. The CDR3 loop is CASSLRQGRSPLHF. CDR3 bases: TGTGCCAGCAGTTTACGACAGGGGCGATCACCCCTCCACTTT.

The V and J genes are TRBV2 and TRBJ2-7; the match to TRBD1 covers 9 bases. From germline, CDR1 is SNHLY and CDR2 FYNNEI. The CDR3 consists of 14 residues. Trimming removed 5 bases from V and 2 bases from J; junction bases left unmatched: 4. The CDR3 nucleotides are TGTGCCAGCAGTCTCACAGGGGGCCCCTACGAGCAGTACTTC. This sequence encodes CASSLTGGPYEQYF.

The rearrangement links TRBV5-1 to TRBJ1-1; D may be TRBD1 (6 bases). Trimming cost V 1 base and J 0 bases, with 22 bases left between them. The CDR3 has 19 residues. Per the germline V gene, CDR1 is SGHRS and CDR2 is YFSETQ. The CDR3 DNA sequence: TGCGCCAGCAGCTTGTTTAGTAGTCAGGGAGGGGGGCTGAACACTGAAGCTTTCTTT. Translating it yields CASSLFSSQGGGLNTEAFF.

V usage is TRBV9 and J usage is TRBJ2-1; the D gene is possibly TRBD2 (6 bases). This CDR3 has 15 residues. V dropped 1 base and J dropped 3 bases, with 11 bases sitting between them. Germline V gene lookup returns CDR1 SGDLS and CDR2 YYNGEE. CDR3 coding DNA: TGTGCCAGCAGCGTATCCAGCGGGCTCTACAATGAGCAGTTCTTC. It yields the protein CASSVSSGLYNEQFF. Together with reference TRBV9 and TRBJ2-1, the CDR3 gives the full variable domain: DSGVTQTPKHLITATGQRVTLRCSPRSGDLSVYWYQQSLDQGLQFLIQYYNGEERAKGNILERFSAQQFPDLHSELNLSSLELGDSALYFCASSVSSGLYNEQFFGPGTRLTVL.

The V call is TRBV5-4, the J call TRBJ1-1; 10 bases agree with TRBD1. V trimming: 4 bases; J trimming: 3 bases; junction bases outside the gene matches: 9. The CDR3 loop spans 16 amino acids. CDR1 is SGHNT and CDR2 is YYREEE in the germline V gene (reference sequence). Here the CDR3 DNA reads TGTGCCAGCAGCCGGGGACAGGGGTTCGAGGACACTGAAGCTTTCTTT. Translation gives CASSRGQGFEDTEAFF.

The rearrangement uses TRBV10-3 and TRBJ1-4, with unresolved D. Trimming stripped 8 bases from V and 0 bases from J, with 13 bases between. The CDR3 has 15 amino acids. Germline V gene lookup returns CDR1 ENHRY and CDR2 SYGVKD. The CDR3 DNA reads as TGTGCCATCGCTTCCGGGAGTGCAACTAATGAAAAACTGTTTTTT. Its protein product is CAIASGSATNEKLFF.

The chain uses TRBV11-2 and TRBJ2-5; TRBD1 is a possible D gene (5 bases). Trimming stripped 4 bases from V and 5 bases from J, with 14 bases between. Germline V lookup: CDR1 SGHAT, CDR2 FQNNGV. CDR3 length: 14 residues. DNA of the CDR3: TGTGCCAGCAGCTCCGGTGGGGCTGGGGAGACCCAGTACTTC. Its translation is CASSSGGAGETQYF.

J is TRBJ1-2 and V is TRBV18; 7 positions agree with TRBD1. Germline-derived CDR1 and CDR2 are KGHSH and LQKENI. J lost 4 bases, V lost 3 bases, and 5 bases had no gene match. This CDR3 region has 14 residues. CDR3 in DNA: TGTGCCAGCTCACCGAAGACAGGGAGCTATGGCTACACCTTC. Amino acids: CASSPKTGSYGYTF.

The CDR3, as DNA: TGTGCCAGCAGCCTGGCCTACAGGGCCGCAGGGAATCAGCCCCAGCATTTT. Protein: CASSLAYRAAGNQPQHF. The chain combines TRBV5-5 with TRBJ1-5; TRBD1 might be the D (6 bases). This CDR3 contains 17 residues. V was cut by 4 bases and J by 4 bases, with 21 bases left in between. From germline, CDR1 is SGHKS and CDR2 YYEKEE (reference sequence).

In its sample, this clone was seen a few times. The chain recombines TRBV19 with TRBJ1-1; 8 bases align to TRBD1. The V segment lost 7 bases and the J segment 6 bases; nucleotides outside the gene matches: 13. This CDR3 contains 15 residues. CDR1 and CDR2 from the germline V gene are LNHDA and SQIVND (reference sequence). The CDR3: CASTIGGTGGAEAFF. The CDR3 DNA follows: TGTGCCAGTACCATAGGTGGGACAGGCGGCGCTGAAGCTTTCTTT.